The rows below give T cell receptor beta chains drawn from one sample of a study of CD8+CD57+ T cells in acquired aplastic anemia. TCRdb re-derived calls from the reads in MiXCR, one entry per CDR3 protein. This sample has around 210,000 distinct CDR3 sequences, with roughly two thirds found just once. Sequencing used sorted CD4+, CD8+, or CD8+CD57+ T cells (not recorded which) from PBMCs. The receptor set was obtained from a human donor with aplastic anemia. Both conserved end residues are part of each CDR3. D genes are given only for firm matches. Size tells how often a clone was seen (once, few, many) or the class of an expanded clone, and some rows leave it out.

j_gene: TRBJ2-7
v_gene: TRBV6-2/TRBV6-3
abundance: many
d_gene: TRBD2
CDR3aa: CASSSSGDEQYF
CDR3nt: TGTGCCAGCAGTTCTAGCGGGGACGAGCAGTACTTC

j_gene: TRBJ2-7
v_gene: TRBV5-1
abundance: -
d_gene: TRBD1
CDR3aa: CASSLALTGNEQYF
CDR3nt: TGCGCCAGCAGCTTGGCCTTGACAGGGAACGAGCAGTACTTC

j_gene: TRBJ2-7
v_gene: TRBV4-1
abundance: -
d_gene: TRBD2
CDR3aa: CASSRQAGVYSYEQYF
CDR3nt: TGTGCCAGCAGCCGTCAAGCGGGAGTTTACTCCTACGAGCAGTACTTC

j_gene: TRBJ2-1
v_gene: TRBV7-3
abundance: -
d_gene: -
CDR3aa: CASSLISSFYF
CDR3nt: TGTGCCAGCAGCTTAATTAGTAGCTTCTACTTC

j_gene: TRBJ2-1
v_gene: TRBV15
abundance: once
d_gene: TRBD2
CDR3aa: CATSSLSGGAGEQFF
CDR3nt: TGTGCCACCAGCAGCTTAAGCGGGGGGGCCGGTGAGCAGTTCTTC

j_gene: TRBJ2-1
v_gene: TRBV24-1
abundance: -
d_gene: -
CDR3aa: CATSDLRRGIFEQFF
CDR3nt: TGTGCCACCAGTGATTTGAGGAGGGGCATCTTTGAGCAGTTCTTC

j_gene: TRBJ2-7
v_gene: TRBV20-1
abundance: medium-sized
d_gene: -
CDR3aa: CSASHRLAYEQYF
CDR3nt: TGCAGTGCTAGTCATCGACTGGCCTACGAGCAGTACTTC

j_gene: TRBJ2-6
v_gene: TRBV2
abundance: -
d_gene: -
CDR3aa: CASGTRSGANVLTF
CDR3nt: TGTGCCAGCGGGACACGCTCTGGGGCCAACGTCCTGACTTTC

j_gene: TRBJ2-3
v_gene: TRBV19
abundance: -
d_gene: -
CDR3aa: CASMTRGGTDTQYF
CDR3nt: TGTGCCAGTATGACTAGGGGGGGGACAGATACGCAGTATTTT

j_gene: TRBJ2-1
v_gene: TRBV5-1
abundance: -
d_gene: TRBD2
CDR3aa: CASTGTSGPNEQFF
CDR3nt: TGCGCCAGCACCGGGACTAGCGGCCCCAATGAGCAGTTCTTC

j_gene: TRBJ2-2
v_gene: TRBV27
abundance: once
d_gene: -
CDR3aa: CASSLWQGELFF
CDR3nt: TGTGCCAGCAGTTTGTGGCAGGGGGAGCTGTTTTTT

j_gene: TRBJ2-1
v_gene: TRBV2
abundance: -
d_gene: TRBD2
CDR3aa: CASRLAGAPYNEQFF
CDR3nt: TGTGCCAGCCGCTTAGCGGGGGCCCCCTACAATGAGCAGTTCTTC

j_gene: TRBJ2-7
v_gene: TRBV6-5
abundance: -
d_gene: TRBD1
CDR3aa: CASKRDRATYEQYF
CDR3nt: TGTGCCAGCAAACGTGACAGGGCAACCTACGAGCAGTACTTC

j_gene: TRBJ1-1
v_gene: TRBV29-1
abundance: once
d_gene: -
CDR3aa: CSVVSGGTAEAFF
CDR3nt: TGCAGCGTTGTGTCCGGGGGTACCGCTGAAGCTTTCTTT

j_gene: TRBJ2-1
v_gene: TRBV5-1
abundance: -
d_gene: -
CDR3aa: CASSLADVLANNEQFF
CDR3nt: TGCGCCAGCAGCTTGGCCGACGTTCTAGCGAACAATGAGCAGTTCTTC

j_gene: TRBJ2-7
v_gene: TRBV5-1
abundance: -
d_gene: -
CDR3aa: CASSLTGEPYEQYF
CDR3nt: TGCGCCAGCAGCTTGACAGGCGAACCTTACGAGCAGTACTTC

j_gene: TRBJ1-5
v_gene: TRBV20-1
abundance: once
d_gene: TRBD1
CDR3aa: CSATRPGQGTYQPQHF
CDR3nt: TGCAGTGCTACCCGCCCGGGACAGGGAACTTATCAGCCCCAGCATTTT

j_gene: TRBJ2-3
v_gene: TRBV25-1
abundance: -
d_gene: TRBD2
CDR3aa: CATSGLASHTDTQYF
CDR3nt: TGTGCCACCTCGGGACTAGCTTCCCACACAGATACGCAGTATTTT

j_gene: TRBJ1-2
v_gene: TRBV12-3/TRBV12-4
abundance: few
d_gene: -
CDR3aa: CASTVGGYTF
CDR3nt: TGTGCCAGCACGGTGGGGGGCTACACCTTC

j_gene: TRBJ2-7
v_gene: TRBV25-1
abundance: -
d_gene: TRBD1
CDR3aa: CASSEWGQGSYEQYF
CDR3nt: TGTGCCAGCAGTGAGTGGGGACAGGGGTCCTACGAGCAGTACTTC

j_gene: TRBJ2-7
v_gene: TRBV4-1
abundance: -
d_gene: -
CDR3aa: CTSSHSPGSSYEQYF
CDR3nt: TGCACCAGCAGCCATAGTCCGGGTTCCTCCTACGAGCAGTACTTC

j_gene: TRBJ1-5
v_gene: TRBV28
abundance: -
d_gene: -
CDR3aa: CASSFRGVNQPQHF
CDR3nt: TGTGCCAGCAGTTTCAGGGGCGTCAATCAGCCCCAGCATTTT

j_gene: TRBJ2-7
v_gene: TRBV7-9
abundance: few
d_gene: -
CDR3aa: CASSLSGTEQYF
CDR3nt: TGTGCCAGCAGCTTATCAGGGACCGAGCAGTACTTC

j_gene: TRBJ2-1
v_gene: TRBV24-1
abundance: -
d_gene: TRBD1
CDR3aa: CATSLRGRDEQFF
CDR3nt: TGTGCCACCAGTCTCAGGGGGCGGGATGAGCAGTTCTTC

j_gene: TRBJ2-3
v_gene: TRBV5-8
abundance: once
d_gene: TRBD1
CDR3aa: CASSLRLDRTSTDTQYF
CDR3nt: TGTGCCAGCAGTCTGCGACTGGACAGGACTAGCACAGATACGCAGTATTTT

j_gene: TRBJ2-5
v_gene: TRBV5-6
abundance: -
d_gene: -
CDR3aa: CASSSRDTQETQYF
CDR3nt: TGTGCCAGCAGCTCGAGGGACACTCAAGAGACCCAGTACTTC

j_gene: TRBJ1-1
v_gene: TRBV10-3
abundance: -
d_gene: -
CDR3aa: CAISGAGSGGTEAFF
CDR3nt: TGTGCCATCAGTGGGGCCGGGAGTGGCGGCACTGAAGCTTTCTTT

j_gene: TRBJ2-7
v_gene: TRBV7-9
abundance: -
d_gene: -
CDR3aa: CASTSVYYEQYF
CDR3nt: TGTGCCAGTACTTCCGTCTACTACGAGCAGTACTTC

j_gene: TRBJ2-2
v_gene: TRBV7-6
abundance: many
d_gene: -
CDR3aa: CASSPTGELFF
CDR3nt: TGTGCCAGCAGCCCAACCGGGGAGCTGTTTTTT

j_gene: TRBJ2-5
v_gene: TRBV19
abundance: -
d_gene: TRBD1
CDR3aa: CASRTGTGGGKTQYF
CDR3nt: TGTGCCAGTAGGACCGGGACAGGGGGAGGAAAGACCCAGTACTTC

j_gene: TRBJ1-2
v_gene: TRBV2
abundance: -
d_gene: TRBD1
CDR3aa: CASITTGEGYTF
CDR3nt: TGTGCCAGCATCACGACAGGGGAAGGCTACACCTTC

j_gene: TRBJ2-5
v_gene: TRBV29-1
abundance: -
d_gene: -
CDR3aa: CSVGTNRAQYF
CDR3nt: TGCAGCGTTGGAACAAACCGAGCCCAGTACTTC

j_gene: TRBJ2-5
v_gene: TRBV15
abundance: few
d_gene: TRBD1
CDR3aa: CATSRERAGGKETQYF
CDR3nt: TGTGCCACCAGCAGAGAGAGGGCAGGGGGCAAGGAGACCCAGTACTTC

j_gene: TRBJ1-5
v_gene: TRBV19
abundance: many
d_gene: -
CDR3aa: CASTPRWAVEPQHF
CDR3nt: TGTGCCAGTACTCCAAGGTGGGCAGTGGAACCCCAGCATTTT

j_gene: TRBJ2-1
v_gene: TRBV20-1
abundance: -
d_gene: -
CDR3aa: CSAPPENRGGEQFF
CDR3nt: TGCAGTGCCCCCCCGGAAAATCGTGGGGGTGAGCAGTTCTTC

j_gene: TRBJ2-1
v_gene: TRBV2
abundance: many
d_gene: TRBD2
CDR3aa: CASSEGVGLVVYNEQFF
CDR3nt: TGTGCCAGCAGTGAAGGGGTCGGACTAGTCGTCTACAATGAGCAGTTCTTC

j_gene: TRBJ2-3
v_gene: TRBV7-3
abundance: -
d_gene: TRBD2
CDR3aa: CASSTGTSGSTDTQYF
CDR3nt: TGTGCCAGCAGTACGGGGACTAGCGGAAGCACAGATACGCAGTATTTT

j_gene: TRBJ1-5
v_gene: TRBV5-6
abundance: -
d_gene: TRBD1
CDR3aa: CASSQGASNNQPQHF
CDR3nt: TGTGCCAGCAGTCAGGGGGCAAGTAATAATCAGCCCCAGCATTTT

j_gene: TRBJ2-7
v_gene: TRBV2
abundance: -
d_gene: TRBD1
CDR3aa: CASSYSRGSNEQYF
CDR3nt: TGTGCCAGCAGTTACTCCAGGGGGTCTAACGAGCAGTACTTC

j_gene: TRBJ2-7
v_gene: TRBV27
abundance: -
d_gene: -
CDR3aa: CASSSTPSGSSYEQYF
CDR3nt: TGTGCCAGCAGTTCCACCCCCTCTGGGAGCTCCTACGAGCAGTACTTC

j_gene: TRBJ2-1
v_gene: TRBV15
abundance: -
d_gene: TRBD1
CDR3aa: CATSSYGQGQDEQFF
CDR3nt: TGTGCCACCAGCAGCTACGGACAGGGACAGGATGAGCAGTTCTTC

j_gene: TRBJ2-1
v_gene: TRBV29-1
abundance: -
d_gene: -
CDR3aa: CSVEDIEGFRVSSYNEQFF
CDR3nt: TGCAGCGTTGAAGATATCGAGGGCTTTAGGGTCTCAAGCTACAATGAGCAGTTCTTC

j_gene: TRBJ1-4
v_gene: TRBV7-8
abundance: once
d_gene: -
CDR3aa: CASSLHRATNEKLFF
CDR3nt: TGTGCCAGCAGCTTACACAGGGCAACTAATGAAAAACTGTTTTTC

j_gene: TRBJ1-1
v_gene: TRBV12-3/TRBV12-4
abundance: many
d_gene: -
CDR3aa: CASSTAQGRTEAFF
CDR3nt: TGTGCCAGCAGTACCGCACAGGGAAGGACTGAAGCTTTCTTT

j_gene: TRBJ1-5
v_gene: TRBV24-1
abundance: -
d_gene: -
CDR3aa: CATRQGGNQPQHF
CDR3nt: TGTGCCACCAGGCAGGGTGGCAATCAGCCCCAGCATTTT

j_gene: TRBJ2-7
v_gene: TRBV12-3/TRBV12-4
abundance: few
d_gene: -
CDR3aa: CASRLTFSYEQYF
CDR3nt: TGTGCCAGCAGATTGACATTCTCCTACGAGCAGTACTTC

j_gene: TRBJ1-2
v_gene: TRBV4-1
abundance: once
d_gene: -
CDR3aa: CASKNGDAGGFNYGYTF
CDR3nt: TGTGCCAGCAAGAATGGGGACGCAGGTGGTTTTAACTATGGCTACACCTTC

j_gene: TRBJ1-1
v_gene: TRBV6-5
abundance: -
d_gene: TRBD1
CDR3aa: CASSYSGRGITEAFF
CDR3nt: TGTGCCAGCAGTTACTCCGGCAGGGGGATCACTGAAGCTTTCTTT

j_gene: TRBJ1-2
v_gene: TRBV10-2
abundance: -
d_gene: TRBD1
CDR3aa: CASSEGQGNYGYTF
CDR3nt: TGCGCCAGCAGTGAGGGACAGGGAAACTATGGCTACACCTTC

j_gene: TRBJ2-3
v_gene: TRBV10-1
abundance: -
d_gene: TRBD2
CDR3aa: CARPSRGLAGGGDTQYF
CDR3nt: TGCGCCAGGCCCTCCCGGGGACTAGCGGGGGGAGGAGATACGCAGTATTTT

j_gene: TRBJ2-3
v_gene: TRBV7-3
abundance: -
d_gene: TRBD2
CDR3aa: CASSSDSGGSTDTQYF
CDR3nt: TGTGCCAGCAGCTCGGATAGCGGGGGAAGCACAGATACGCAGTATTTT

j_gene: TRBJ2-1
v_gene: TRBV29-1
abundance: few
d_gene: -
CDR3aa: CSAKYDEQFF
CDR3nt: TGCAGCGCTAAGTATGATGAGCAGTTCTTC

j_gene: TRBJ1-1
v_gene: TRBV7-2
abundance: -
d_gene: -
CDR3aa: CASSLVLQTEAFF
CDR3nt: TGTGCCAGCAGCTTAGTCCTACAGACTGAAGCTTTCTTT